A single sample gave rise to the 6 T cell receptor beta chains below, sequenced in a study of PD-1 blockade in mismatch repair-deficient tumors. TCRdb keeps only in-frame clones here, not all; method: immunoSEQ multiplex PCR. The table has about 130,000 clones, about nine tenths seen once. Specimen: peripheral blood, collected approximately 69 weeks after starting pembrolizumab. The source of these receptors is an adult with mismatch repair-deficient cancer.

In its sample, this clone was seen a few times. The chain recombines TRBV4-1 with TRBJ1-2, with D unresolved. V was clipped by 0 bases and J by 5 bases, with 13 bases between them. This CDR3 is 15 amino acids long. Germline-derived CDR1 and CDR2 are MGHRA and YSYEKL. For the CDR3, the DNA is TGCGCCAGCAGCCAAGAGGGCCGGGGAGTATATGGCTACACCTTC. Protein: CASSQEGRGVYGYTF.

This chain uses TRBV9 with TRBJ2-7; 9 bases fit TRBD1. CDR3 length equals 15 residues. V dropped 2 bases and J dropped 5; count of bases not matched to a gene: 8. In germline, CDR1 is SGDLS, CDR2 YYNGEE. CDR3 in amino acids: CASSVSGQGYNEQYF. The CDR3 DNA sequence: TGTGCCAGCAGCGTCTCGGGACAGGGTTACAACGAGCAGTACTTC. Full variable domain (rest looked up from reference TRBV9 and TRBJ2-7): DSGVTQTPKHLITATGQRVTLRCSPRSGDLSVYWYQQSLDQGLQFLIQYYNGEERAKGNILERFSAQQFPDLHSELNLSSLELGDSALYFCASSVSGQGYNEQYFGPGTRLTVT.

The chain employs TRBV19 and TRBJ1-2, with 7 nucleotides matching TRBD1. CDR3 size: 15 residues. V was pared by 9 bases and J by 6 bases, with 16 bases of the junction left unmatched. The V gene's germline CDR1 is LNHDA and CDR2 SQIVND (reference sequence). The CDR3 loop is CASLGQYLTSDGYTF. The CDR3 region has the DNA TGTGCCAGCCTGGGACAGTACCTGACAAGTGATGGCTACACCTTC. Using reference TRBV19 and TRBJ1-2 for the parts outside the CDR3, the full variable domain is DGGITQSPKYLFRKEGQNVTLSCEQNLNHDAMYWYRQDPGQGLRLIYYSQIVNDFQKGDIAEGYSVSREKKESFPLTVTSAQKNPTAFYLCASLGQYLTSDGYTFGSGTRLTVV.

The chain is built from TRBV2 and TRBJ2-5, with D uncertain. Germline V gene lookup returns CDR1 SNHLY and CDR2 FYNNEI. This CDR3 spans 11 amino acids. Trimming took off 8 bases at V and 4 bases at J, with 8 bases between the two ends. CDR3 region: CASVGGETQYF. CDR3 bases: TGTGCCAGCGTCGGCGGAGAGACCCAGTACTTC. Full variable domain (remainder filled in from reference TRBV2 and TRBJ2-5): EPEVTQTPSHQVTQMGQEVILRCVPISNHLYFYWYRQILGQKVEFLVSFYNNEISEKSEIFDDQFSVERPDGSNFTLKIRSTKLEDSAMYFCASVGGETQYFGPGTRLLVL.

This chain links TRBV4-1 with TRBJ2-3, with 7 bases that match TRBD1. With V trimmed by 4 bases and J by 0 bases, 4 bases remained unmatched. Germline V CDR1 and CDR2: MGHRA, YSYEKL. This CDR3 region has 15 residues. The CDR3: CASSPGQVSTDTQYF. In nucleotides, the CDR3 is TGCGCCAGCAGCCCAGGACAGGTGAGCACAGATACGCAGTATTTT.

CDR3: CASSPGTRAHEQYF. The CDR3 DNA reads as TGTGCCAGCAGCCCCGGGACTAGGGCTCACGAGCAGTACTTC. The chain couples TRBV11-2 to TRBJ2-7; 8 bases are shared with TRBD2. The CDR3 has 14 amino acids. The germline V gene encodes CDR1 SGHAT and CDR2 FQNNGV. V lost 5 bases to trimming and J lost 5 bases; unmatched junction nucleotides: 8.